These T cell receptor beta chains were read from a single sample in a study of T cell clones after liver transplantation. Clones were sequenced by immunoSEQ multiplex PCR, and TCRdb holds only the in-frame ones, with some missing. The sample records more than 95,000 clones, approximately 90% being singletons. The sequenced sample was CD4+ T cells from blood, obtained 12 months after liver transplant. All receptors come from a human patient who received a liver transplant. Some T cells may be provided by the graft donor. Each CDR3 is given with its conserved first and last residue. The D gene is left open where the match is weak. Clone sizes are given selectively: once, few, many, or a class where the clone is expanded.

v_call: TRBV13
j_call: TRBJ2-3
clone_size: .
d_call: TRBD2
cdr3_aa: CASSTLAGVTDTQYF
cdr3_nt: TGTGCCAGCAGCACCCTAGCGGGAGTGACAGATACGCAGTATTTT

v_call: TRBV11-3
j_call: TRBJ1-1
clone_size: .
d_call: .
cdr3_aa: CASSPKGPNTEAFF
cdr3_nt: TGTGCCAGCAGCCCCAAAGGGCCGAACACTGAAGCTTTCTTT

v_call: TRBV19
j_call: TRBJ2-5
clone_size: .
d_call: .
cdr3_aa: CASSGSRVVETQYF
cdr3_nt: TGTGCCAGTAGCGGATCCAGGGTAGTGGAGACCCAGTACTTC

v_call: TRBV9
j_call: TRBJ2-7
clone_size: .
d_call: TRBD2
cdr3_aa: CASSVTGTSYEQYF
cdr3_nt: TGTGCCAGCAGCGTTACCGGGACTAGCTACGAGCAGTACTTC

v_call: TRBV5-1
j_call: TRBJ1-4
clone_size: few
d_call: .
cdr3_aa: CASSLMGAANEKLFF
cdr3_nt: TGCGCCAGCAGCTTGATGGGGGCGGCTAATGAAAAACTGTTTTTT

v_call: TRBV4-2
j_call: TRBJ2-3
clone_size: .
d_call: TRBD2
cdr3_aa: CASSQGTSGSLPDTQYF
cdr3_nt: TGTGCCAGCAGCCAAGGGACTAGCGGGAGTCTCCCAGATACGCAGTATTTT

v_call: TRBV28
j_call: TRBJ2-7
clone_size: .
d_call: .
cdr3_aa: CASSLGWGRKTYEQYF
cdr3_nt: TGTGCCAGCAGTTTAGGGTGGGGTAGGAAAACCTACGAGCAGTACTTC

v_call: TRBV9
j_call: TRBJ1-1
clone_size: .
d_call: .
cdr3_aa: CASSEGVLMNTEAFF
cdr3_nt: TGTGCCAGCAGTGAGGGGGTACTCATGAACACTGAAGCTTTCTTT

v_call: TRBV27
j_call: TRBJ2-2
clone_size: .
d_call: TRBD1
cdr3_aa: CASSRLNRDRAVGELFF
cdr3_nt: TGTGCCAGCAGCCGATTGAACCGGGACAGGGCCGTTGGGGAGCTGTTTTTT

v_call: TRBV7-9
j_call: TRBJ2-7
clone_size: .
d_call: .
cdr3_aa: CASSLVVAYEQYF
cdr3_nt: TGTGCCAGCAGCTTGGTGGTGGCCTACGAGCAGTACTTC

v_call: TRBV29-1
j_call: TRBJ2-5
clone_size: .
d_call: .
cdr3_aa: CSGWQGLGAQETQYF
cdr3_nt: TGCAGCGGGTGGCAGGGATTAGGGGCCCAAGAGACCCAGTACTTC

v_call: TRBV7-6
j_call: TRBJ2-3
clone_size: .
d_call: TRBD2
cdr3_aa: CASSLGASGRAGGTQYF
cdr3_nt: TGTGCCAGCAGCTTAGGAGCTAGCGGGAGGGCCGGAGGTACGCAGTATTTT

v_call: TRBV5-1
j_call: TRBJ2-1
clone_size: .
d_call: TRBD1
cdr3_aa: CASSKGQGDEQFF
cdr3_nt: TGCGCCAGCAGCAAAGGACAGGGGGATGAGCAGTTCTTC

v_call: TRBV27
j_call: TRBJ1-1
clone_size: once
d_call: .
cdr3_aa: CASSFNSGNTEAFF
cdr3_nt: TGTGCCAGCAGTTTTAACAGCGGAAACACTGAAGCTTTCTTT